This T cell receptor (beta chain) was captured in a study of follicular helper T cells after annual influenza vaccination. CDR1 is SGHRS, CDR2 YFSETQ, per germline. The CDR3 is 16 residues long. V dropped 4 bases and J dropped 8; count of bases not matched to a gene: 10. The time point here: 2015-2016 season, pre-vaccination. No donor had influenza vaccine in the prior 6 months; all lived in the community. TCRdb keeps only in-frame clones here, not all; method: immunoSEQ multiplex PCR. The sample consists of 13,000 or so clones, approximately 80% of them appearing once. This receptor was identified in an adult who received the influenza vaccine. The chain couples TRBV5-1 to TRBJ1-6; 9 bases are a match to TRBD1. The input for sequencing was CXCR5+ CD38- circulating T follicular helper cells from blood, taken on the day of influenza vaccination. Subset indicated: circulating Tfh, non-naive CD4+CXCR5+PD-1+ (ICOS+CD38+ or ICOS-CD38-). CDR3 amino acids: CASSPGTGRIDSPLHF. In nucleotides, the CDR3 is TGCGCCAGCAGCCCCGGGACAGGGCGTATTGATTCACCCCTCCACTTT.